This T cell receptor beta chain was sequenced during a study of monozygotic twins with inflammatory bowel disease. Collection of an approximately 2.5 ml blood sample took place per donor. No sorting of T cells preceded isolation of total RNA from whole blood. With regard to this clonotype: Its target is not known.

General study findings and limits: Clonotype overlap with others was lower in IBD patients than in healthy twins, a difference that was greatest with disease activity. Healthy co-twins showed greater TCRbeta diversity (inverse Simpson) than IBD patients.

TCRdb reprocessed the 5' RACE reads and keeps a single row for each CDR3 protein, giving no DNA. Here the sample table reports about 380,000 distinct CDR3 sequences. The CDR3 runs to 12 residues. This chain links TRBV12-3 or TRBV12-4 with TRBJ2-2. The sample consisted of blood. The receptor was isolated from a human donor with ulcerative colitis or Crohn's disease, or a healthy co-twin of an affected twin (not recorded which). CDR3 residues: CASSFSPGELFF.